A selection of T cell receptor beta chains follows, all from one sample in a study of blood T cell repertoires in COVID-19. The method was immunoSEQ multiplex PCR; TCRdb's version includes in-frame clones alone and lacks a portion of them. The profile shows around 200,000 clones, approximately 83% of them singletons. Sample: peripheral blood. Receptors were obtained from a man in his 60s with acute or convalescent COVID-19. Both conserved end residues are part of each CDR3. The D gene is left open where the match is weak. Clone size, where shown, is once, few, many, or a class for clones that have expanded.

j_call clone_size d_call v_call cdr3_aa cdr3_nt
TRBJ2-3 . TRBD2 TRBV2 CASKREGAGGPGTDTQYF TGTGCCAGCAAGAGAGAGGGAGCGGGAGGGCCGGGCACAGATACGCAGTATTTT
TRBJ2-7 . TRBD2 TRBV6-2/TRBV6-3 CASSSGTTSGSGISYEQYF TGTGCCAGCAGTTCGGGAACTACGTCGGGGAGCGGGATTTCCTACGAGCAGTACTTC
TRBJ2-7 once . TRBV28 CASSLLAYEQYF TGTGCCAGCAGTTTATTAGCCTACGAGCAGTACTTC
TRBJ2-1 . . TRBV15 CATSGDFYDEQFF TGTGCCACCAGCGGGGACTTTTACGATGAGCAGTTCTTC
TRBJ2-1 once TRBD2 TRBV4-3 CASSHFSGSSYNEQFF TGCGCCAGCAGCCATTTCAGCGGGAGCTCCTACAATGAGCAGTTCTTC
TRBJ1-1 . TRBD1 TRBV28 CASRARGQRNTEAFF TGTGCCAGCAGGGCGAGGGGACAGAGGAACACTGAAGCTTTCTTT
TRBJ2-1 . . TRBV13 CASSLDGEGFYNEQFF TGTGCCAGCAGCTTAGACGGCGAGGGCTTTTACAATGAGCAGTTCTTC
TRBJ2-7 . . TRBV3-1/TRBV3-2 CASSQGGGGRSVEQYF TGTGCCAGCAGCCAAGGGGGAGGGGGAAGGTCGGTCGAGCAGTACTTC
TRBJ1-6 . . TRBV9 CASSVVLDSPLHF TGTGCCAGCAGCGTAGTTCTCGATTCACCCCTCCACTTT
TRBJ1-6 once . TRBV5-4 CASSPAGGNSPLHF TGTGCCAGCAGCCCGGCGGGGGGCAATTCACCCCTCCACTTT
TRBJ2-7 . . TRBV28 CASSSTASSYEQYF TGTGCCAGCAGTTCGACGGCTAGCTCCTACGAGCAGTACTTC
TRBJ2-7 . . TRBV5-1 CASSLGSTNGEQYF TGCGCCAGCAGCTTGGGTTCGACAAACGGCGAGCAGTACTTC
TRBJ2-4 . . TRBV23-1 CASSQSRACSAKNIQYF TGCGCCAGCAGTCAATCAAGAGCGTGCTCGGCCAAAAACATTCAGTACTTC
TRBJ2-7 . TRBD2 TRBV5-4 CASTPSPGLAGDEQYF TGTGCCAGCACCCCTTCCCCCGGCCTAGCGGGAGACGAGCAGTACTTC
TRBJ2-1 . TRBD2 TRBV7-9 CASSSRLAGGNPNEQFF TGTGCCAGCAGCTCAAGACTAGCGGGAGGGAACCCCAATGAGCAGTTCTTC
TRBJ2-1 . . TRBV7-3 CASSPGLYSYNEQFF TGTGCCAGCAGCCCCGGACTATACTCCTACAATGAGCAGTTCTTC
TRBJ1-5 . . TRBV19 CASQGRGDQPQHF TGTGCCAGCCAGGGGAGGGGAGATCAGCCCCAGCATTTT
TRBJ2-1 . . TRBV2 CASTTNLAYGRDRSYNEQFF TGTGCCAGCACCACCAACCTAGCCTATGGGCGGGATAGGTCCTACAATGAGCAGTTCTTC
TRBJ1-3 once . TRBV11-1 CASSPKDRGSGNTIYF TGTGCCAGCAGCCCGAAGGACAGAGGATCTGGAAACACCATATATTTT
TRBJ2-3 . TRBD2 TRBV7-3 CASSLLAGWSTDTQYF TGTGCCAGCAGTCTATTAGCGGGATGGAGCACAGATACGCAGTATTTT
TRBJ2-3 once . TRBV9 CASSTQGMTDTQYF TGTGCCAGCAGCACCCAGGGGATGACAGATACGCAGTATTTT
TRBJ1-2 . . TRBV18 CASSPYRGMEGYTF TGTGCCAGCTCCCCTTACCGGGGGATGGAAGGCTACACCTTC
TRBJ1-2 . . TRBV28 CASSRVDGGEGYTF TGTGCCAGCAGTCGAGTCGACGGGGGAGAAGGCTACACCTTC
TRBJ2-4 . TRBD1 TRBV5-3 CARSSGQGSKNIQYF TGTGCCAGAAGCTCCGGACAGGGGTCCAAAAACATTCAGTACTTC
TRBJ2-1 . TRBD2 TRBV11-2 CASSLEIAGGRNEQFF TGTGCCAGCAGCTTAGAGATAGCGGGAGGGAGAAATGAGCAGTTCTTC
TRBJ2-3 . . TRBV9 CASTRRGDTQYF TGTGCCAGCACTAGGAGGGGCGATACGCAGTATTTT
TRBJ1-4 few TRBD1 TRBV7-9 CASSSPGQASQLFF TGTGCCAGCAGCTCCCCGGGACAGGCCTCCCAACTGTTTTTT
TRBJ2-3 once . TRBV4-3 CASSQDASRGTDTQYF TGCGCCAGCAGCCAAGATGCTAGTCGGGGCACAGATACGCAGTATTTT
TRBJ2-1 . TRBD1 TRBV5-4 CASSLGGDRVYNEQFF TGTGCCAGCAGCTTGGGCGGGGACAGGGTCTACAATGAGCAGTTCTTC
TRBJ2-7 . TRBD1 TRBV27 CASSNSGGSYEQYF TGTGCCAGCAGTAACTCAGGGGGTTCCTACGAGCAGTACTTC
TRBJ2-1 . TRBD2 TRBV7-9 CASSDWGLAGRNEQFF TGTGCCAGCAGCGACTGGGGGCTAGCGGGGAGGAATGAGCAGTTCTTC
TRBJ2-7 . TRBD1 TRBV25-1 CASSDPRTGGQYEQYF TGTGCCAGCAGTGATCCCCGGACAGGGGGCCAGTACGAGCAGTACTTC
TRBJ2-3 . TRBD1 TRBV11-2 CASSLGGTGRSDTQYF TGTGCCAGCAGCTTAGGAGGGACAGGGAGATCAGATACGCAGTATTTT
TRBJ2-2 once . TRBV10-3 CAIGSGEGTGELFF TGTGCCATCGGGTCAGGGGAGGGCACCGGGGAGCTGTTTTTT
TRBJ2-7 . . TRBV27 CASSLREPYEQYF TGTGCCAGCAGTTTACGGGAGCCTTACGAGCAGTACTTC
TRBJ2-1 few TRBD2 TRBV9 CASSVQDGRGLWNEQFF TGTGCCAGCAGCGTCCAGGATGGGAGGGGTCTATGGAATGAGCAGTTCTTC
TRBJ1-2 . TRBD1 TRBV19 CASFSGTASFYGYTF TGTGCCAGTTTCTCCGGGACAGCCAGCTTCTATGGCTACACCTTC
TRBJ2-1 . . TRBV18 CASSLGQEGEQFF TGTGCCAGCTCACTAGGACAGGAGGGTGAGCAGTTCTTC
TRBJ1-5 . . TRBV19 CASSTTGPRGGQPQHF TGTGCCAGTAGTACAACCGGGCCACGAGGAGGGCAGCCCCAGCATTTT
TRBJ2-7 . . TRBV6-1 CASSESSGPEQYF TGTGCCAGCAGTGAATCGTCAGGGCCCGAGCAGTACTTC
TRBJ2-6 few . TRBV10-3 CAISLSLGANVLTF TGTGCCATCAGCCTCTCCCTTGGGGCCAACGTCCTGACTTTC
TRBJ2-5 . . TRBV2 CASNRPSEETQYF TGTGCCAGCAACCGACCCAGCGAAGAGACCCAGTACTTC